This record concerns one T cell receptor (beta chain) sequence. Its antigen remains undetermined. No clone much larger than this one lies a single base away; base qualities are absent. This sample stems from a study of cytomegalovirus exposure and HLA in healthy donors listed by TCRdb under 2017. For the wider study: An earlier analysis of roughly 630 of the donors reported 250 to 300 Gb of sequence data and some 120 million unique TCR beta sequences from 150 million to 200 million T cells. An early release that covered fewer than 800 HLA-typed donors contained approximately 300 gigabases of sequencing data and 70 million to 100 million unique TCR sequences. Among the approximately 400 genotyped donors, under 90% belonged to the genetic ancestry cluster associated with self-reported Caucasian donors. The aim of the study was to test whether cataloging public T cell receptors could identify signatures of past pathogen exposure. Using immunosequencing, the study profiled T cell repertoires from around 670 subjects and related those repertoires to cytomegalovirus serostatus. In addition to the first cohort of 666 subjects, a separate validation cohort of 130 or so different subjects was used. The study combined high-throughput TCR immunosequencing, statistical association of individual TCRs with disease status, and machine learning to predict cytomegalovirus infection status. To study patterns of TCR occurrence, a later analysis re-analyzed previously published TCR beta repertoires from around 660 donors and added high-resolution HLA genotyping. In the later analysis, no new phenotypic data were used to find candidate immune exposures; instead, reliance was placed on TCR beta sequences and their occurrence across donors. An earlier analysis of about 620 of the donors applied high-throughput TCR beta sequencing to assess whether each TCR beta V gene segment acted as functional or pseudogenic. Donor age, sex, ethnicity and CMV serostatus were compiled together with the repertoire data. A later genetic analysis took genome-wide SNP genotypes for about 60% of the roughly 670 donors and used that subset as a discovery cohort. All discovery cohort repertoires had been generated on a single sequencing platform. Class I and class II HLA loci were covered by the typing at four-digit resolution. The number of donors typed differed by locus, with roughly 629-640 for A, B, C, DRB1 and DQB1, more than 500 for DQA1, approximately 580 for DPA1, and under 490 for DPB1. Four or five DR-DQ haplotypes were handled as single units for association and clustering because linkage in the cohort was strong. Among a few hundred genotyped donors of the cohort, an average of approximately 230,000 unique TCR beta nucleotide sequences were sequenced per donor, around 20% of them non-productive. What the study reported, not specific to this receptor: Some IMGT-functional V segments, including TRBV6-2 and TRBV6-3, could not be distinguished by the 87-base-pair reads and were therefore excluded. In both the original and validation cohorts, the classifier was reported to diagnose cytomegalovirus status with high specificity and sensitivity. Most TCR sequences were seen in very few donors, while some public TCRs were found in many individuals. A group of highly shared sequence variants was considered likely to be a technical artifact of the sequencing pipeline. Linkage disequilibrium might explain the correlated functional status among segregating V segments, but an unknown experimental factor could not be excluded. The authors suggested that the approach could potentially be extended to other disease states and immunological phenotypes. Most CMV-associated TCR beta chains appeared to be HLA-restricted in a later analysis, and the HLA associations seemed to be driven largely by CMV exposure. Strong co-occurrence of HLA alleles, especially DR and DQ, made assigning TCR associations to individual alleles difficult. At a false discovery rate of 0.05, a later analysis linked approximately 18,000 TCR beta sequences to specific HLA alleles. In a later analysis, HLA-associated TCR beta chains were found to be more clonally expanded and to have lower generation probabilities than equally common non-associated chains. A further reported finding was that TCR beta sequences accurately predicted the HLA-A and HLA-B alleles for most subjects in the first cohort. A later genetic analysis reported fewer N-insertions in productive TCRs among donors in an Asian-associated ancestry cluster than the roughly 670-donor mean. Because some donors lacked HLA typing at each locus, the association tests relied only on the typed subset. This cohort had only TCR beta chains sequenced, and the lack of alpha or paired-chain data limited which features could be detected. The only immune exposure information available for the cohort was CMV serostatus. In an earlier analysis of approximately 590 of the donors, most TCR beta V segments were observed in productive rearrangements about 87% or about 30% of the time, broadly matching IMGT annotations. According to a later analysis, parvovirus B19, influenza, CMV and Epstein-Barr virus appeared linked to several top co-occurrence clusters. In a later analysis, the rate of TCR association differed among HLA loci, with DRB1 alleles having the most associated TCRs and HLA-C alleles having the fewest. Sequencing depth was assumed to be roughly uniform across donors in the presence/absence analyses, though that assumption may not hold. In a later genetic analysis, a missense DCLRE1C variant was associated with V-gene and J-gene trimming of TCR beta chains, and the association was replicated in an independent cohort. A few of the identified cytomegalovirus-associated TCR beta chains were confirmed in vitro to be specific for cytomegalovirus antigens. Because counts were too low, around 17 rarely observed V segments, including chromosome 9 orphons, were left out of the earlier analysis of a few hundred of the donors. In the study, 164 TCR beta chains were listed as associated with cytomegalovirus.

The cohort consisted of 650 to 700 healthy bone marrow donors. At the time of sampling, all cohort members were nominally healthy, though unrecorded immune exposures were likely present. The donor tested CMV seropositive and was one of the 289 seropositive cohort members. Each donor provided a peripheral blood sample, and peripheral blood mononuclear cells were used for TCR beta sequencing. The Qiagen DNeasy Blood Extraction Kit was used to extract genomic DNA from the blood cell samples. CDR1 and CDR2 were assigned from the germline V gene (reference sequence) as SGHNT and YYREEE. The CDR3 covers 13 residues, taking in both the cysteine and the phenylalanine. Only CDR3 DNA is held: 39 bases, read in frame from base 1. V is shortened by 1 base, J by 5 bases, and the region joining them spans 9 bases. The library was built by means of the immunoSEQ multiplex PCR assay. A mixture of 60 forward primers for TCR Vbeta segments and 13 reverse primers for TCR Jbeta segments was used in the multiplex PCR. A multiplex PCR assay on genomic DNA amplified the CDR3 region of rearranged TCR beta genes. On the Illumina HiSeq System, the amplified TCR beta libraries were sequenced as 87-base-pair reads. The published analysis was carried out like this. In a later analysis, some 80 million unique TCR beta chains were counted across the roughly 670 repertoires, and roughly 11 million of these chains were shared by at least two donors. Raw reads were error-corrected and collapsed into unique sequences by a nearest-neighbor algorithm in which closely related sequences were merged to remove PCR and sequencing errors. Alignment of CDR3 sequences to IMGT reference sequences was used to assign V, D and J gene segments. For a sequence to be retained, at least a six-nucleotide match to both a V gene segment and a J gene segment was required. Rearrangements were called productive when the CDR3 lacked stop codons and stayed in frame with V and J; all others were non-productive. CDR3 was defined according to IMGT convention as the region running from the second conserved V-encoded cysteine to the conserved J-encoded phenylalanine. Sequences without an unambiguous match to a single V gene segment were excluded from the earlier analysis of several hundred of the donors. In an earlier analysis of 587 of the donors, a V segment was called functional when productive rearrangements were above 56.7%, and segregating when the standard deviation between donors exceeded 5%. A statistical classification framework was built to diagnose cytomegalovirus status from the catalog of TCR beta chain sequences. In a later analysis, V and J genes were assigned by comparing TCR nucleotide sequences against IMGT/GENE-DB human TR gene sequences. In a later analysis, CDR3 sequences and most-parsimonious VDJ recombination scenarios were assigned using the TCRdist pipeline. In a later analysis, every TCR beta chain was defined by the combination of its CDR3 amino acid sequence and its V-gene family, and reads without a unique V-gene family were dropped. A later analysis removed roughly 590 highly shared, low-generation-probability nucleotide sequences to deal with suspected cross-contamination and a sequencing artifact. In a later analysis, a clonal expansion index was calculated for each public chain from normalized within-repertoire ranks of inferred template counts. In a later analysis, generation probabilities were computed using a VDJ recombination model fitted to out-of-frame rearrangements, and the results were checked against IGoR. In a later analysis, TCR-TCR, TCR-HLA and TCR-CMV co-occurrence was scored with hypergeometric tests, and a repertoire-size bias correction was applied to TCR pairs. To estimate false discovery rates, a later analysis permuted the HLA or CMV assignments 20 times. In a later analysis, co-occurring TCRs were grouped using DBSCAN, with TCRdist sequence similarity added in when clustering inside HLA-allele-positive subsets. Repertoires with fewer than 30,000 or more than 120,000 public chains were left out of co-occurrence clustering, as were a few repertoires with anomalous nucleotide sharing. The source is immuneACCESS, and TCRdb retained only in-frame sequences with V and J called. Part of the clones is not carried over; for the studies checked, unresolved V genes explain less than half of this, and the remainder is unexplained. Clonal size and the V and J genes are those of that table, whereas D and trimming came from the DNA. The table for this sample lists around 140,000 clones; roughly 8.8% of them were counted only once. Roughly 6.4% of the sample is taken by the ten largest.

The rearrangement joined TRBV5-4 to TRBJ2-5, with no confidently assigned D gene. This TCR was sampled from a woman between 40 and 50 years old in good health and CMV-seropositive. The sample consisted of PBMCs. CDR3 reads: CASSLSVGETQYF. The nucleotides are TGTGCCAGCAGCTTGTCCGTCGGGGAGACCCAGTACTTC.